This TCR beta chain was recovered during a study of immune cell composition in non-small cell lung cancer. Produced via immunoSEQ multiplex PCR; TCRdb's table is partial and in-frame only. The repertoire consists of about 5,200 clones, with about two thirds occurring once and the leading ten covering around a tenth. The V and J ends lost 6 bases and 4 bases, in that order; junction bases with no gene match: 3. The CDR3 loop spans 15 amino acids. CDR1 and CDR2 from the germline V gene are MDHEN and SYDVKM. Whole-study findings and limits: Tumour-associated clones >0.5% occurred in approximately 34% of adenocarcinomas, about 69% of squamous. Dominant in vivo tumour-associated clones were not shown to share tumour-reactive sequences.

With respect to this clone: What it binds is not known.

The specimen was lung tumor tissue. The genes are TRBV28 and TRBJ2-1, with 13 bases identical to TRBD2. The sequence came from a human donor with non-small cell lung cancer. CDR3 in amino acids: CASRWTSGRYNEQFF. The CDR3 coding sequence is TGTGCCAGCAGGTGGACTAGCGGGAGATACAATGAGCAGTTCTTC.